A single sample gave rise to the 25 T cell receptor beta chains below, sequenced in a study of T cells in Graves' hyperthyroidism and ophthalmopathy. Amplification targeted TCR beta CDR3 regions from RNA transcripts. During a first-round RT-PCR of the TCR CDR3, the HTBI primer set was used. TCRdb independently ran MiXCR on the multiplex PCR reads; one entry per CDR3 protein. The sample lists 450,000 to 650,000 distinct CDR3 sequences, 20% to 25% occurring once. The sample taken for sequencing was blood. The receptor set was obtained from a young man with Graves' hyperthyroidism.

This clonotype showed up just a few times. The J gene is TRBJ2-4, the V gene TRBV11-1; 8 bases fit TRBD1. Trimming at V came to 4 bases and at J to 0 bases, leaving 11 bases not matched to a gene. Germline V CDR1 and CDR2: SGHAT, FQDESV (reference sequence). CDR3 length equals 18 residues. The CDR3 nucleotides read TGTGCCAGCAGCTCCACCGCCGGGACAGGCATAGCCAAAAACATTCAGTACTTC. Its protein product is CASSSTAGTGIAKNIQYF.

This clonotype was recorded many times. CDR3 region: CASSPRRRETQYF. CDR3 coding DNA: TGTGCCAGCAGCCCCCGGCGCCGGGAGACCCAGTACTTC. The chain links TRBV7-9 to TRBJ2-5; the D is unclear. Deletions cut 5 bases from V and 5 bases from J, with 12 bases between. CDR3 length: 13 residues. Germline values: CDR1 SEHNR, CDR2 FQNEAQ (reference sequence).

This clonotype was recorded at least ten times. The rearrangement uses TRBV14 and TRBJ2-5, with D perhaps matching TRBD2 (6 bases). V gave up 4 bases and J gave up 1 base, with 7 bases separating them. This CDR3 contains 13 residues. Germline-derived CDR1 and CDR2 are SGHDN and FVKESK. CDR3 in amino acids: CASSRDFQETQYF. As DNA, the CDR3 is TGTGCCAGCAGCCGGGACTTCCAAGAGACCCAGTACTTC.

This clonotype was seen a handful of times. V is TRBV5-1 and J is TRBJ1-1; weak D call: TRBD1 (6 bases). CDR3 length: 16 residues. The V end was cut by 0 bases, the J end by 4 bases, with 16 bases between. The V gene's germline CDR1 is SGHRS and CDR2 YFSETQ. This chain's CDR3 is CASSLGGYRDVTEAFF. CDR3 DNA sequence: TGCGCCAGCAGCTTGGGAGGCTACAGGGATGTCACTGAAGCTTTCTTT.

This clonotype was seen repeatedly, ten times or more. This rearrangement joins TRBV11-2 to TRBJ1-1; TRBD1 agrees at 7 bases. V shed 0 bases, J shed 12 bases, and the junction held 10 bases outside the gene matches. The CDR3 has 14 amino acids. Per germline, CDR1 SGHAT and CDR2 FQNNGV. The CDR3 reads CASSLEGQFRGTFF. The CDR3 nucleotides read TGTGCCAGCAGCTTAGAGGGACAGTTCCGAGGAACTTTCTTT.

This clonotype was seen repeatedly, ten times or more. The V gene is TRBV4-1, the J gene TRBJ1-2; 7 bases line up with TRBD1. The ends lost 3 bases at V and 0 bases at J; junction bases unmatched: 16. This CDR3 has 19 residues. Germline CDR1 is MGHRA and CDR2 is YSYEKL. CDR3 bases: TGCGCCAGCAGCCACGGGCACCGGGACAGCAGCTTTTCTAACTATGGCTACACCTTC. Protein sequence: CASSHGHRDSSFSNYGYTF.

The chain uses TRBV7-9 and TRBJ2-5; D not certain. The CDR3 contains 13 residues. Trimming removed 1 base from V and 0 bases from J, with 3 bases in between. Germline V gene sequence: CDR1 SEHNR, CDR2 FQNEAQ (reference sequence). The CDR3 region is CASSLVDQETQYF. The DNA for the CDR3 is TGTGCCAGCAGCTTAGTCGACCAAGAGACCCAGTACTTC.

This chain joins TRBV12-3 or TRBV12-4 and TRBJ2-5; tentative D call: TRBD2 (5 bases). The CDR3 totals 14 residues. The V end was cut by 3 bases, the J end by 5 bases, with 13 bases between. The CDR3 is CASSFFQGGETQYF. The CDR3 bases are TGTGCCAGCAGTTTTTTCCAAGGCGGGGAGACCCAGTACTTC.

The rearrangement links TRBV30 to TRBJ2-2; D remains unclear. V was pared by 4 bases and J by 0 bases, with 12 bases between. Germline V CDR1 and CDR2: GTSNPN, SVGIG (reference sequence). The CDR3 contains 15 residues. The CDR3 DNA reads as TGTGCCTGGAACCGCCGGACGACGAACACCGGGGAGCTGTTTTTT. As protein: CAWNRRTTNTGELFF.

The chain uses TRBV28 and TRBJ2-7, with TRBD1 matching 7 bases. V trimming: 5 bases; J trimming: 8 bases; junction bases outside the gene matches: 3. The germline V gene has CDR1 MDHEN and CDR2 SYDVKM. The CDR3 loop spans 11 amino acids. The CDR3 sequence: CASSPTGKQYF. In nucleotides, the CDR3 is TGTGCCAGCAGTCCGACAGGGAAGCAGTACTTC.

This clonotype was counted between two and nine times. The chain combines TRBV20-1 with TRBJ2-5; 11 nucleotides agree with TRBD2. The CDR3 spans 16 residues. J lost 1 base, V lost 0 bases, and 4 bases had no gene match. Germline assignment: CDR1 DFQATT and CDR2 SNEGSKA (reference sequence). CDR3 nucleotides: TGCAGTGCTAGAGATAGACTAGCGGGACGCCAAGAGACCCAGTACTTC. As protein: CSARDRLAGRQETQYF.

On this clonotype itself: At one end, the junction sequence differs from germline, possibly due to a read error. The CDR3 nucleotides read TGTGGCAGCAGCCAATACAGGGGCACCGGGGAGCTGTTTTTT. This encodes CGSSQYRGTGELFF. This chain joins TRBV28 and TRBJ2-2; 7 bases map to TRBD1. The V gene's germline CDR1 is MDHEN and CDR2 SYDVKM. The CDR3 consists of 14 residues.

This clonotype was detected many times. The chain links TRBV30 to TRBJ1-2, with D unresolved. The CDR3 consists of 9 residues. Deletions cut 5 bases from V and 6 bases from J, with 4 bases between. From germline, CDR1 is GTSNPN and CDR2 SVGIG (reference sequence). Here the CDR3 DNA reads TGTGCCTGGGGTCATGGCTACACCTTC. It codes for CAWGHGYTF. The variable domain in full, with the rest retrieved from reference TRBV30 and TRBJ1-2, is SQTIHQWPATLVQPVGSPLSLECTVEGTSNPNLYWYRQAAGRGLQLLFYSVGIGQISSEVPQNLSASRPQDRQFILSSKKLLLSDSGFYLCAWGHGYTFGSGTRLTVV.

CDR3 loop: CASSLGFGRRASDGYTF. The CDR3 DNA reads as TGTGCCAGCAGCTTAGGGTTCGGCAGGCGGGCGTCAGATGGCTACACCTTC. The chain carries TRBV7-4 and TRBJ1-2; D ambiguous. Germline lookup yields CDR1 SGHVT and CDR2 SQSDAQ. Trimming pared 1 base from V and 6 bases from J, leaving 21 bases between. The CDR3 is made up of 17 amino acids.

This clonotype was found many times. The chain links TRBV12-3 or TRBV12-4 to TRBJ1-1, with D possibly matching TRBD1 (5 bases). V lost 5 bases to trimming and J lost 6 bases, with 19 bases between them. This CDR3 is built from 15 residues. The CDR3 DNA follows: TGTGCCAGCAGTCCGTGGGACCCAGGGCGGCCTGAAGCTTTCTTT. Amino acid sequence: CASSPWDPGRPEAFF.

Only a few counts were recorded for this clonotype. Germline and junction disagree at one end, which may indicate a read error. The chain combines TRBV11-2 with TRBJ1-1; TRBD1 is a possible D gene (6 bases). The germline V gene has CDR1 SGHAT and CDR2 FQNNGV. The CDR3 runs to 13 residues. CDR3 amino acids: CASSQQGRTEACF. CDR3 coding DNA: TGTGCCAGCAGCCAACAGGGTCGTACTGAAGCTTGCTTT.

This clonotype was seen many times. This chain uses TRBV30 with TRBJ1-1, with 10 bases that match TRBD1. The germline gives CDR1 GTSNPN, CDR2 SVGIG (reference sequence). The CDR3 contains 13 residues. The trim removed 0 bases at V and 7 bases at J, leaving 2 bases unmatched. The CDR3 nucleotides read TGTGCCTGGAGTGTTGGGGACAGGGGTGAAGCTTTCTTT. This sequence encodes CAWSVGDRGEAFF.

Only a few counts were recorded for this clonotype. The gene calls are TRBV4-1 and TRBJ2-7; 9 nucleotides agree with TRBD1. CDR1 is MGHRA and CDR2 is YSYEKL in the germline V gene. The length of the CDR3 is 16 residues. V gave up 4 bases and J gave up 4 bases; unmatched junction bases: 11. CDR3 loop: CASSLRGGTGIYEQYF. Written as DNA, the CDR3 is TGCGCCAGCAGCCTCAGAGGAGGGACAGGGATTTACGAGCAGTACTTC.

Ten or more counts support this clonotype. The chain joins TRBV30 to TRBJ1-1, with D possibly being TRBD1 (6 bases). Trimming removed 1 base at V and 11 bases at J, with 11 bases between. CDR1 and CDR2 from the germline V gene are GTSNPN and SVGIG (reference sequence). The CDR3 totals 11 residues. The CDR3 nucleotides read TGTGCCTGGAGTGCCGGACAGACGGCTTTCTTT. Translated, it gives CAWSAGQTAFF.

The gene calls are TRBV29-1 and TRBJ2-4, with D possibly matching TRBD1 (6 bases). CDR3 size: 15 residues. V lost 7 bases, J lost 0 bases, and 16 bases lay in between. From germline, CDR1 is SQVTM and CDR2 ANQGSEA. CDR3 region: CSASWGLLAKNIQYF. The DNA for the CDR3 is TGCAGCGCTTCCTGGGGGCTTCTAGCCAAAAACATTCAGTACTTC.

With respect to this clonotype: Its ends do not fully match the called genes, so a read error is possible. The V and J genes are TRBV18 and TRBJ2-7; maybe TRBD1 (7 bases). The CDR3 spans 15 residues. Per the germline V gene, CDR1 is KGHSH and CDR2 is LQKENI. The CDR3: CASSPRQGGTYEQHF. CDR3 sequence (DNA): TGTGCCAGCTCACCTCGGCAGGGGGGTACCTACGAGCAGCACTTC.

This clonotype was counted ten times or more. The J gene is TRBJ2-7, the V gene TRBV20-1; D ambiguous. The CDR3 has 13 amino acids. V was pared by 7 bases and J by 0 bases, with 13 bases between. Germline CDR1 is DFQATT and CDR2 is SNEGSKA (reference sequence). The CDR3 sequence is CSVRASTSYEQYF. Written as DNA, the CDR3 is TGCAGTGTCCGGGCCTCAACCTCCTACGAGCAGTACTTC.

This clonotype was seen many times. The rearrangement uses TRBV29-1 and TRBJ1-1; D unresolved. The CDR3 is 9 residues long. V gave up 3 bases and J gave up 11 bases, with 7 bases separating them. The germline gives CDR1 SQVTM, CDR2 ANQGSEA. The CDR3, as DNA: TGCAGCGTTGAGTTTGGGGCTTTCTTT. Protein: CSVEFGAFF.

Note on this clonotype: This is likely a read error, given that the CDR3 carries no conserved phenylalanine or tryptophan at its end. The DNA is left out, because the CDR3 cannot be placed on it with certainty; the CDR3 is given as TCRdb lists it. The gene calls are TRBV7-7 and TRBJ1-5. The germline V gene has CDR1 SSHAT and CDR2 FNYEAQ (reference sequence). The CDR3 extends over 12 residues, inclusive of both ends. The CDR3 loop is CASSLEGRLLWP.

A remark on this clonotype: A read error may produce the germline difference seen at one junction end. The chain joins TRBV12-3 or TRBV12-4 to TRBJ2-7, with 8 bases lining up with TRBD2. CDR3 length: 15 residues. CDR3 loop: CASSFGAGGPYEQCF. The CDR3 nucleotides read TGTGCCAGCAGTTTCGGGGCGGGAGGACCTTACGAGCAGTGCTTC.